This T cell receptor (beta chain) was retrieved from a study of T cell changes during pregnancy in multiple sclerosis. Clones were sequenced by immunoSEQ multiplex PCR, and TCRdb holds only the in-frame ones, with some missing. The data contain approximately 23,000 clones, less than 95% of them singletons. This clone was observed a few times. CDR1 and CDR2 from the germline V gene are MDHEN and SYDVKM. This CDR3 spans 12 amino acids. V lost 6 bases, J lost 8 bases, and 4 bases stayed unmatched. The V gene is TRBV28, the J gene TRBJ1-2, with 9 bases fitting TRBD1. Material: CD4+ T cells from peripheral blood mononuclear cells, obtained in the third trimester of pregnancy. This receptor was obtained from a female donor in good health, enrolled as a control in a pregnancy study. In nucleotides, the CDR3 is TGTGCCAGCAGCGGGACAGGGAAGGGCTACACCTTC. Amino acid sequence: CASSGTGKGYTF.